Each of the 18 T cell receptor beta chains below was sequenced from the same sample in a study of cytomegalovirus exposure and HLA in healthy donors. The PCR was carried out with 60 Vbeta primers and 13 Jbeta primers. Profiling relied on immunoSEQ multiplex PCR, and the TCRdb table lists in-frame clones only, not all of them. Of more than 100,000 clones in the sample, approximately 80% were seen once. Sequences were obtained from PBMCs. These receptors were collected from a female donor in good health and CMV-seropositive.

The gene calls are TRBV28 and TRBJ2-7; perhaps TRBD1 as D (5 bases). The CDR3 is 15 amino acids. Germline V gene sequence: CDR1 MDHEN, CDR2 SYDVKM. V was cut by 6 bases and J by 3 bases, with 18 bases left in between. This CDR3 reads CASSLRRASHYEQYF. The CDR3 DNA sequence: TGTGCCAGCAGCCTCCGCAGGGCCTCCCACTACGAGCAGTACTTC.

V is TRBV9 and J is TRBJ2-5, with 8 bases that match TRBD1. In germline, CDR1 is SGDLS, CDR2 YYNGEE. Trimming took 4 bases from V and 2 from J; bases not matched to a gene: 4. The CDR3 has 14 amino acids. The CDR3 sequence is CASSSRTGQETQYF. For the CDR3, the DNA is TGTGCCAGCAGCTCCAGGACAGGGCAAGAGACCCAGTACTTC.

This clone was observed once. This sequence joins TRBV28 and TRBJ2-3; 10 bases are shared with TRBD1. The CDR3 contains 15 residues. Germline V gene data show CDR1 as MDHEN and CDR2 as SYDVKM. V lost 2 bases and J lost 5; bases outside the gene matches: 4. The CDR3 bases are TGTGCCAGCAGTTTAGTCGGACAGGGGGTAGATACGCAGTATTTT. Amino acid sequence: CASSLVGQGVDTQYF.

This sequence joins TRBV9 and TRBJ1-1, with 7 bases that match TRBD1. This CDR3 spans 14 amino acids. V lost 5 bases to trimming and J lost 4 bases; unmatched junction nucleotides: 8. Germline V gives CDR1 SGDLS, CDR2 YYNGEE. The CDR3 DNA reads as TGTGCCAGCAGTTCCGGGACAGAGAGCACTGAAGCTTTCTTT. Translation gives CASSSGTESTEAFF.

The chain is built from TRBV5-1 and TRBJ2-1; the match to TRBD2 covers 9 bases. V trimming: 4 bases; J trimming: 6 bases; junction bases outside the gene matches: 8. Germline CDR1 SGHRS, CDR2 YFSETQ. This CDR3 region has 15 residues. CDR3 loop: CASSPHSGSRNEQFF. The CDR3 DNA reads as TGCGCCAGCAGCCCCCATAGCGGGAGCCGCAATGAGCAGTTCTTC. Full variable domain (missing parts from reference TRBV5-1 and TRBJ2-1): KAGVTQTPRYLIKTRGQQVTLSCSPISGHRSVSWYQQTPGQGLQFLFEYFSETQRNKGNFPGRFSGRQFSNSRSEMNVSTLELGDSALYLCASSPHSGSRNEQFFGPGTRLTVL.

There are a few counts of this clone. The V gene is TRBV30, the J gene TRBJ1-2, with TRBD1 as a possible D gene (5 bases). CDR3 length: 12 residues. V was pared by 0 bases and J by 8 bases, with 10 bases between. Germline CDR1 GTSNPN, CDR2 SVGIG (reference sequence). The CDR3 loop is CAWSVPQGGYTF. The CDR3 nucleotides read TGTGCCTGGAGTGTACCTCAGGGCGGCTACACCTTC.

The chain uses TRBV7-6 and TRBJ2-1, with TRBD2 as a possible D gene (5 bases). Germline V CDR1 and CDR2: SGHVS, FNYEAQ. This CDR3 region has 14 residues. V was pared by 5 bases and J by 4 bases, with 12 bases between. For the CDR3, the DNA is TGTGCCAGCAGCCAGAGGGTAGGGTACAATGAGCAGTTCTTC. Encoded protein: CASSQRVGYNEQFF.

The V gene is TRBV10-2, the J gene TRBJ1-1; tentative D call: TRBD1 (6 bases). Deletions cut 4 bases from V and 7 bases from J, with 25 bases between. Germline lookup yields CDR1 WSHSY and CDR2 SAAADI. CDR3 length equals 17 residues. The CDR3 DNA sequence: TGCGCCAGCAGTGTCCCCCGAGGGGGTAATAAGCCCGTTGAAGCTTTCTTT. This codes for CASSVPRGGNKPVEAFF.

The rearrangement links TRBV9 to TRBJ2-7; the match to TRBD2 covers 9 bases. V shed 4 bases, J shed 4 bases, and the junction held 6 bases outside the gene matches. CDR3 length equals 14 residues. Germline V lookup: CDR1 SGDLS, CDR2 YYNGEE. CDR3 sequence reads: CASSPGTSQYEQYF. Written as DNA, the CDR3 is TGTGCCAGCAGCCCAGGGACTAGCCAGTACGAGCAGTACTTC.

The V call is TRBV15, the J call TRBJ2-2; the match to TRBD2 covers 14 bases. Germline-derived CDR1 and CDR2 are LNHNV and YYDKDF (reference sequence). The CDR3 loop spans 20 amino acids. Losses at the gene ends were 1 base for V and 0 bases for J; bases not matched to a gene: 7. CDR3 nucleotides: TGTGCCACCAGCAGAGCCTTGGGACTAGCGGGGGCCGCGAACACCGGGGAGCTGTTTTTT. Its translation is CATSRALGLAGAANTGELFF.

The chain employs TRBV7-6 and TRBJ1-4; the D gene is possibly TRBD1 (5 bases). CDR3 size: 14 residues. Germline V gene data show CDR1 as SGHVS and CDR2 as FNYEAQ. V lost 2 bases and J lost 6, with 10 bases in between. The CDR3 here is CASSLSGRDEKLFF. The CDR3 DNA follows: TGTGCCAGCAGCTTAAGTGGCAGGGATGAAAAACTGTTTTTT.

Of note for this clone: Other DNA sequences from this sample encode an identical CDR3 as well. The CDR3: CASRLPSSPLHF. The DNA of the CDR3 is TGTGCCAGCAGGCTCCCTAGTTCACCCCTCCACTTT. The genes are TRBV28 and TRBJ1-6; D unclear. The CDR3 is made up of 12 amino acids. Germline V CDR1 and CDR2: MDHEN, SYDVKM. Trimming stripped 6 bases from V and 9 bases from J, with 9 bases between.

In this sample, this clone turned up once. One junction end does not reproduce the germline sequence, and a read error may be involved. The chain couples TRBV7-3 to TRBJ2-2, with 15 bases identical to TRBD2. This CDR3 comprises 17 residues. Germline loops: CDR1 SGHTA, CDR2 FQGTGA. This CDR3 is CASSQGLAGGPTRELFF. The CDR3 DNA reads TGTGCCAGCAGCCAAGGACTAGCGGGAGGGCCCACCAGGGAGCTGTTTTTT.

In its sample, this clone was seen once. This chain uses TRBV7-9 with TRBJ2-7; TRBD1 matches 8 bases. With V trimmed by 4 bases and J by 2 bases, 7 bases remained unmatched. CDR3 length: 15 amino acids. Germline V CDR1 and CDR2: SEHNR, FQNEAQ (reference sequence). CDR3 loop: CASSSRTGKTYEQYF. In DNA form, the CDR3 reads TGTGCCAGCAGCTCGAGGACAGGGAAAACCTACGAGCAGTACTTC.

The chain recombines TRBV19 with TRBJ2-1; 8 nucleotides agree with TRBD2. V lost 3 bases and J lost 4; bases outside the gene matches: 5. Germline V gene sequence: CDR1 LNHDA, CDR2 SQIVND (reference sequence). This CDR3 spans 15 amino acids. The CDR3 region is CASSIGSSGYNEQFF. CDR3 nucleotides: TGTGCCAGTAGTATTGGTTCTAGCGGGTACAATGAGCAGTTCTTC.

The gene calls are TRBV10-1 and TRBJ1-5, with a possible D match to TRBD1 (6 bases). The CDR3 is made up of 16 amino acids. V lost 2 bases, J lost 0 bases, and 11 bases lay in between. CDR1 WNHNN and CDR2 SYGVQD come from the germline V gene (reference sequence). Here the CDR3 DNA reads TGCGCCAGCAGTGAGACAGGGCGTATTAGCAATCAGCCCCAGCATTTT. It translates to CASSETGRISNQPQHF.

In this sample, this clone turned up a few times. The chain carries TRBV5-1 and TRBJ2-1, with 8 bases lining up with TRBD2. Trimming removed 8 bases from V and 4 bases from J; junction bases left unmatched: 8. The CDR3 consists of 14 residues. The germline V gene encodes CDR1 SGHRS and CDR2 YFSETQ. The CDR3 loop reads CASEAGASYNEQFF. The CDR3 DNA reads as TGCGCCAGTGAAGCGGGGGCCTCATACAATGAGCAGTTCTTC. Supplemented by reference TRBV5-1 and TRBJ2-1, the full variable domain reads KAGVTQTPRYLIKTRGQQVTLSCSPISGHRSVSWYQQTPGQGLQFLFEYFSETQRNKGNFPGRFSGRQFSNSRSEMNVSTLELGDSALYLCASEAGASYNEQFFGPGTRLTVL.

This sequence joins TRBV2 and TRBJ2-3; D call uncertain. Germline assignment: CDR1 SNHLY and CDR2 FYNNEI. The V end lost 1 base, the J end lost 1 base, and 6 bases lay between the germline ends. The CDR3 length is 14 residues. This CDR3 reads CASSEGHGTDTQYF. In nucleotides, the CDR3 is TGTGCCAGCAGTGAAGGGCACGGCACAGATACGCAGTATTTT.